This TCR beta chain was sequenced during a study of CD8+ T cells in alopecia areata. In the study overall: Tofacitinib treatment spanned 6 to 18 months, with 6 months off drug afterward.

Findings and caveats of the study: Unlike in mice, where it was clearer, TCR sharing across patients was less clear, possibly HLA-related. Persistence during tofacitinib was seen for many expanded lesional clones in scalp and blood. Scalp clonality, together with expanded CD8+ clones among the top 100, fell significantly with tofacitinib.

CDR1 is SGHNT and CDR2 is YYREEE in the germline V gene (reference sequence). The CDR3 is 16 residues long. Trimming took 5 bases from V and 0 from J, leaving 16 bases between them. Treatment noted: oral pan-JAK inhibitor, 5-10 mg twice daily. Reverse transcribed after extraction, RNA yielded cDNA as the sequencing template. Generated by immunoSEQ multiplex PCR, the TCRdb table keeps only in-frame clones and is missing some. The table includes 110,000 to 150,000 clones, around half detected once. Comments on this clone: The antigen is undetermined.

The origin of this receptor is a human donor with alopecia areata. The source material was CD8+ T cells sorted from blood, sampled at week 4, from a patient treated with tofacitinib. V and J are TRBV5-4 and TRBJ2-3, with unresolved D. CDR3 coding DNA: TGTGCCAGCAGTTCCCCTGGGTCCTCTAGCACAGATACGCAGTATTTT. It encodes CASSSPGSSSTDTQYF.